These 26 T cell receptor beta chains came from one sample sequenced in a study of blood T cell repertoires in COVID-19. Repertoires were generated with immunoSEQ multiplex PCR, while TCRdb's copy carries only in-frame clones and drops some. The sample consists of fewer than 350,000 clones, 70% to 90% of them appearing once. The material sequenced was peripheral blood. The receptors stem from a human donor in a cohort sampled during active COVID-19.

The gene calls are TRBV4-1 and TRBJ1-1, with no clear D. The germline V and J ends were trimmed by 6 bases and 6 bases, with 20 bases remaining between them. Germline V CDR1 and CDR2: MGHRA, YSYEKL. This CDR3 is 15 amino acids long. The CDR3 loop reads CASRHPSQRRSEAFF. The CDR3 nucleotides read TGCGCCAGCAGGCACCCTTCTCAGAGGCGGTCTGAAGCTTTCTTT.

This clone has only a few counts. The chain employs TRBV30 and TRBJ2-7; 7 bases are shared with TRBD2. Trimming at V came to 2 bases and at J to 0 bases, leaving 4 bases not matched to a gene. The CDR3 contains 14 residues. Germline V gives CDR1 GTSNPN, CDR2 SVGIG (reference sequence). CDR3 residues: CAWSRRGSSYEQYF. As DNA, the CDR3 is TGTGCCTGGAGTCGGCGGGGGAGCTCCTACGAGCAGTACTTC.

The rearrangement uses TRBV6-2 or TRBV6-3 and TRBJ2-7; possible D gene TRBD1, 5 bases. From germline, CDR1 is MNHEY and CDR2 SVGEGT. Trimming removed 2 bases at V and 5 bases at J, with 16 bases between. This CDR3 has 15 amino acids. CDR3 amino acids: CASSYASRVTHEQYF. CDR3 sequence (DNA): TGTGCCAGCAGTTACGCGAGCAGGGTGACCCACGAGCAGTACTTC.

The rearrangement joins TRBV24-1 to TRBJ2-1, with 9 bases lining up with TRBD2. Per the germline V gene, CDR1 is KGHDR and CDR2 is SFDVKD. The CDR3 is made up of 16 amino acids. V gave up 3 bases and J gave up 4 bases; unmatched junction bases: 6. The CDR3 is CATSDHSGGRYNEQFF. For the CDR3, the DNA is TGTGCCACCAGTGATCACAGCGGGGGGCGGTACAATGAGCAGTTCTTC.

The rearrangement uses TRBV18 and TRBJ2-3; D gene uncertain. The CDR3 spans 13 residues. CDR1 and CDR2 from the germline V gene are KGHSH and LQKENI. V lost 3 bases, J lost 6 bases, and 10 bases lay in between. DNA for the CDR3: TGTGCCAGCTCACCCGTAGCAGAGGATACGCAGTATTTT. This gives the protein CASSPVAEDTQYF.

CDR3 loop: CASSPGNRENTEAFF. In nucleotides, the CDR3 is TGTGCCAGTAGTCCCGGGAACAGGGAAAACACTGAAGCTTTCTTT. The chain joins TRBV19 to TRBJ1-1; D is possibly TRBD1 (6 bases). CDR1 LNHDA and CDR2 SQIVND come from the germline V gene (reference sequence). The CDR3 consists of 15 residues. The germline V and J ends were trimmed by 5 bases and 2 bases, with 15 bases remaining between them.

The chain is built from TRBV5-6 and TRBJ2-3; 12 nucleotides match TRBD2. Trimming cost V 2 bases and J 1 base; bases outside gene matches: 2. Germline values: CDR1 SGHDT, CDR2 YYEEEE. The length of the CDR3 is 16 residues. CDR3 in DNA: TGTGCCAGCAGCTTCCGACTAGCGGGGGGCACAGATACGCAGTATTTT. It codes for CASSFRLAGGTDTQYF.

This sequence joins TRBV9 and TRBJ1-2; D is unclear. Looked up from germline, CDR1 is SGDLS and CDR2 is YYNGEE. The V and J ends lost 4 bases and 13 bases respectively, with 11 bases between them. This CDR3 is built from 10 residues. The CDR3 loop reads CASSPFLATF. The CDR3 coding sequence is TGTGCCAGCAGCCCATTTCTGGCCACCTTC.

In its sample, this clone was seen once. The V call is TRBV19, the J call TRBJ1-1; tentative D call: TRBD1 (6 bases). Looked up from germline, CDR1 is LNHDA and CDR2 is SQIVND (reference sequence). V was trimmed by 4 bases and J by 3 bases, leaving 15 bases between them. This CDR3 has 15 residues. CDR3 region: CASSSTGHWDTEAFF. CDR3 nucleotide sequence: TGTGCCAGTAGTAGCACGGGACACTGGGACACTGAAGCTTTCTTT.

The V gene is TRBV6-5, the J gene TRBJ1-1; TRBD1 matches 8 bases. V was clipped by 5 bases and J by 12 bases; unmatched bases: 8. Germline V CDR1 and CDR2: MNHEY, SVGAGI. The CDR3 spans 12 residues. CDR3 bases: TGTGCCAGCAGTACGGGACAGGCCATTACTTTCTTT. Translating it yields CASSTGQAITFF.

This chain joins TRBV12-5 and TRBJ1-1, with a possible D match to TRBD1 (6 bases). Looked up from germline, CDR1 is LGHNT and CDR2 is FRNRAP. V was shortened by 7 bases and J by 4 bases, with 19 bases between the two germline ends. The CDR3 extends over 15 amino acids. The CDR3 is CASATFRDKGTEAFF. The CDR3 nucleotides read TGTGCTAGTGCCACCTTCCGGGACAAGGGCACTGAAGCTTTCTTT.

The rearrangement links TRBV5-6 to TRBJ2-2, with TRBD2 identical over 7 bases. Unmatched junction bases numbered 8, after V lost 0 bases and J lost 0 bases. The CDR3 consists of 18 residues. The germline V gene encodes CDR1 SGHDT and CDR2 YYEEEE. CDR3 loop: CASSLEEAGAANTGELFF. The CDR3 DNA sequence: TGTGCCAGCAGCTTGGAAGAGGCGGGAGCCGCGAACACCGGGGAGCTGTTTTTT.

The chain carries TRBV6-5 and TRBJ2-3; D is perhaps TRBD1 (5 bases). Germline V gene sequence: CDR1 MNHEY, CDR2 SVGAGI. This CDR3 contains 15 residues. V shed 10 bases and J shed 0 bases, with 17 bases lying between them. CDR3 in amino acids: CATQRRTRSTDTQYF. For the CDR3, the DNA is TGTGCCACCCAAAGGCGGACAAGGAGCACAGATACGCAGTATTTT.

The chain links TRBV10-3 to TRBJ1-4, with 7 bases identical to TRBD1. Looked up from germline, CDR1 is ENHRY and CDR2 is SYGVKD. V trimming: 10 bases; J trimming: 0 bases; junction bases outside the gene matches: 17. The CDR3 is 18 residues long. CDR3 coding DNA: TGTGCCACGGGAGACAGGGCCACTACAAGCGCAACTAATGAAAAACTGTTTTTT. This encodes CATGDRATTSATNEKLFF.

The rearrangement joins TRBV9 to TRBJ2-7, with D tentatively TRBD1 (5 bases). The CDR3 covers 16 residues. Germline V CDR1 and CDR2: SGDLS, YYNGEE. The V and J ends lost 3 bases and 1 base respectively, with 17 bases between them. The CDR3: CASSERGDGVSYEQYF. As DNA, the CDR3 is TGTGCCAGCAGCGAAAGGGGTGATGGGGTTTCCTACGAGCAGTACTTC.

V is TRBV19 and J is TRBJ2-2; tentative D call: TRBD1 (6 bases). Germline lookup yields CDR1 LNHDA and CDR2 SQIVND (reference sequence). Trimming pared 4 bases from V and 1 base from J, leaving 10 bases between. CDR3 size: 15 residues. CDR3 bases: TGTGCCAGTAGTACCGGGACACTGAACACCGGGGAGCTGTTTTTT. Amino acid sequence: CASSTGTLNTGELFF.

The chain has TRBV9 and TRBJ2-2; D ambiguous. Per germline, CDR1 SGDLS and CDR2 YYNGEE. The CDR3 has 12 residues. V was cut by 2 bases and J by 3 bases, with 2 bases left in between. This CDR3 reads CASSVYTGELFF. DNA of the CDR3: TGTGCCAGCAGCGTCTACACCGGGGAGCTGTTTTTT.

This chain connects TRBV6-5 to TRBJ2-7; 11 bases map to TRBD1. V gave up 6 bases and J gave up 7 bases; unmatched junction bases: 8. CDR3 size: 14 residues. Germline V gives CDR1 MNHEY, CDR2 SVGAGI. The CDR3 nucleotides read TGTGCCAGCAGCCTACCGGGACAGGGGGGGGAGCAGTACTTC. Translated: CASSLPGQGGEQYF.

The chain joins TRBV14 to TRBJ1-3; weak D call: TRBD1 (5 bases). This CDR3 spans 14 amino acids. The germline V and J ends were trimmed by 1 base and 3 bases, with 7 bases remaining between them. Germline CDR1 SGHDN, CDR2 FVKESK. The chain's CDR3 is CASSQAGGGNTIYF. CDR3 DNA sequence: TGTGCCAGCAGCCAAGCGGGGGGTGGAAACACCATATATTTT.

The chain joins TRBV28 to TRBJ2-2, with D unresolved. The ends were cut back, 8 bases at V and 3 bases at J, with 7 bases in the middle. Per germline, CDR1 MDHEN and CDR2 SYDVKM. The CDR3 contains 12 residues. CDR3 coding DNA: TGTGCCAGCGAGCGATACACCGGGGAGCTGTTTTTT. Residues: CASERYTGELFF.

The CDR3 coding sequence is TGTGCCAGCAGGGCCAGAAGCGGGGGGGAGAGCTCCTACGAGCAGTACTTC. Encoded protein: CASRARSGGESSYEQYF. The chain links TRBV2 to TRBJ2-7, with 10 positions matching TRBD2. CDR1 is SNHLY, CDR2 FYNNEI, per germline. V lost 6 bases, J lost 0 bases, and 11 bases stayed unmatched. The CDR3 has 17 residues.

This clone occurred once. The chain has TRBV7-6 and TRBJ1-6; D unclear. The CDR3 consists of 14 residues. The ends were cut back, 8 bases at V and 0 bases at J, with 8 bases in the middle. CDR1 and CDR2 (germline): SGHVS, FNYEAQ. The CDR3 loop reads CASRAGSYNSPLHF. In DNA form, the CDR3 reads TGTGCCAGCCGGGCGGGCTCCTATAATTCACCCCTCCACTTT.

This clone was detected only a few times. Different DNA sequences within this sample yield the same CDR3. CDR3 protein: CASSQVRGGSPLHF. DNA for the CDR3: TGTGCCAGCAGCCAAGTCCGAGGAGGTTCACCCCTCCACTTT. This chain links TRBV14 with TRBJ1-6; D is unclear. This CDR3 has 14 amino acids. The germline gives CDR1 SGHDN, CDR2 FVKESK. Trimming took 1 base from V and 9 from J, leaving 10 bases between them.

This clone was counted a single time. The V gene is TRBV3-1 (or the pseudogene TRBV3-2), the J gene TRBJ1-2; D is possibly TRBD1 (5 bases). CDR1 and CDR2 from the germline V gene are LGHDT and YNNKEL (reference sequence). Trimming took 4 bases from V and 5 from J, leaving 17 bases between them. The CDR3 spans 15 residues. CDR3 region: CASSRGKAELYGYTF. DNA for the CDR3: TGTGCCAGCAGCCGGGGCAAGGCCGAATTGTATGGCTACACCTTC.

The gene calls are TRBV25-1 and TRBJ1-2, with TRBD1 matching over 8 bases. V was pared by 8 bases and J by 4 bases, with 15 bases of the junction left unmatched. The CDR3 consists of 16 residues. The germline gives CDR1 MGHDK, CDR2 SYGVNS. Here the CDR3 reads CASQDGQGKVPYGYTF. The CDR3 DNA follows: TGTGCCAGCCAAGATGGACAGGGAAAAGTTCCCTATGGCTACACCTTC.

This clone was recorded only once. The gene calls are TRBV6-5 and TRBJ1-1, with 7 bases lining up with TRBD1. Per germline, CDR1 MNHEY and CDR2 SVGAGI. This CDR3 has 15 residues. V gave up 6 bases and J gave up 1 base; unmatched junction bases: 8. CDR3 in DNA: TGTGCCAGCAGGGCAACAGGGGCGACGAACACTGAAGCTTTCTTT. Amino acids: CASRATGATNTEAFF.